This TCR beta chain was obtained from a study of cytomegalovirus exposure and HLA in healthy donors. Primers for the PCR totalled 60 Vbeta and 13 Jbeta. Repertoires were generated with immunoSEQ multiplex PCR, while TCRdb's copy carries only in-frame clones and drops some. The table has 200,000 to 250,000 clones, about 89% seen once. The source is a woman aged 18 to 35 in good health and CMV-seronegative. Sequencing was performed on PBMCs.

CDR3 sequence reads: CASSPATDEKLFF. The CDR3 region has the DNA TGTGCCAGCTCACCGGCGACAGATGAAAAACTGTTTTTT. The chain employs TRBV18 and TRBJ1-4; perhaps TRBD1 as D (5 bases). The CDR3 length is 13 residues. Trimming shortened V by 3 bases and J by 6 bases, and 8 bases separated the two germline ends. From germline, CDR1 is KGHSH and CDR2 LQKENI.